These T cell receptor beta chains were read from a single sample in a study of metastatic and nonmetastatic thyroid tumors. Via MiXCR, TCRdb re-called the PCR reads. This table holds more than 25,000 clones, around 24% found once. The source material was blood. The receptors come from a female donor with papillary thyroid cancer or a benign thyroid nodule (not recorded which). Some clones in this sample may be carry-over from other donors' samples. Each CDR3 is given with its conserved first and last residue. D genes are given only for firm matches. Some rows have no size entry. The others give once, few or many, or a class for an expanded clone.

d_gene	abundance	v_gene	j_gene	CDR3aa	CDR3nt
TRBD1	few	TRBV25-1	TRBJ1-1	CASTKVQGDAESFF	TGTGCCAGCACCAAGGTACAGGGGGACGCTGAATCTTTCTTT
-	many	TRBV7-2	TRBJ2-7	CASSFGRVSYEQYF	TGTGCCAGCAGCTTTGGACGCGTGTCCTACGAGCAGTACTTC
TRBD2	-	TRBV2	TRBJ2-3	CASRDRGLAGGYTQYF	TGTGCCAGCAGAGATCGCGGACTAGCGGGAGGATATACGCAGTATTTT
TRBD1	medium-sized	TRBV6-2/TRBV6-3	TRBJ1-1	CASSYGGTGGIKNTEAFF	TGTGCCAGCAGTTACGGAGGGACAGGGGGTATAAAGAACACTGAAGCTTTCTTT
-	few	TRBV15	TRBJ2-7	CATSRGQQVSYEQYF	TGTGCCACCAGCAGAGGACAACAGGTCTCCTACGAGCAGTACTTC
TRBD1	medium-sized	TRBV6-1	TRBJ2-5	CASSPLGTGSRETQYF	TGTGCCAGCAGTCCCTTGGGGACAGGGTCGAGGGAGACCCAGTACTTC
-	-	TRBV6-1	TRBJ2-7	CASSQRGDEQYF	TGTGCCAGCAGCCAAAGGGGGGACGAGCAGTACTTC
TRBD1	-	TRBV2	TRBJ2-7	CASSVSGQGSDEQYF	TGTGCCAGCAGTGTTTCGGGACAGGGGTCCGACGAGCAGTACTTC
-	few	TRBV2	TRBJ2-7	CASTVALLSYEQYF	TGTGCCAGCACAGTAGCCTTACTCTCCTACGAGCAGTACTTC
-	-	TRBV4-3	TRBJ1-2	CASSQGFAGGGGYTF	TGCGCCAGCAGCCAGGGTTTCGCAGGCGGTGGTGGCTACACCTTC